This T cell receptor (beta chain) was recovered during a study of blood T cell repertoires in COVID-19. Study information: T cells, B-cell-depleted T cells, or PBMCs provided the cDNA or gDNA that served as material.

This CDR3 is built from 11 residues. The J segment lost 9 bases and the V segment lost 5 bases, leaving 1 base of the junction unmatched. CDR1 and CDR2 (germline): SGHAT, FQNNGV. In the original analysis: The assay estimated nucleated cells by amplifying reference gene primers. Profiled with immunoSEQ multiplex PCR; TCRdb holds only in-frame clones, not every one. Clone size and V and J calls were adopted from that table, with D and trimming inferred from the DNA. The sample lists 95,000 to 100,000 clones, 81% occurring once. The genes are TRBV11-2 and TRBJ2-1; 7 nucleotides match TRBD1. What was sequenced was peripheral blood. The clonotype originates from a woman aged 80 or over with acute or convalescent COVID-19. In DNA form, the CDR3 reads TGTGCCAGCAGCGAGGGGGCTGAGCAGTTCTTC. The encoded protein is CASSEGAEQFF.